Listed below are T cell receptor beta chains from one sample, sequenced in a study of Ad26.COV2.S vaccination and SARS-CoV-2 variants. Measured with immunoSEQ multiplex PCR; TCRdb has only the in-frame clones, and not every one. Here the sample spans fewer than 500,000 clones, roughly 87% being singletons. The sequences come from peripheral blood, collected in a trial of Ad26.COV2.S vaccine versus placebo. The receptors derive from a person between 18 and 59 years old who received the Ad26.COV2.S COVID-19 vaccine or a placebo. CDR3s include the opening cysteine and the closing phenylalanine or tryptophan. D genes are given only for firm matches. For some rows the clone size is stated as once, few or many, or as a class when expanded; others skip it.

length,V,D,size,J,DNA,CDR3
15,TRBV29-1,.,.,TRBJ1-2,TGCAGCGTTGAAGATTGGGGCAGCAAAAACTATGGCTACACCTTC,CSVEDWGSKNYGYTF
13,TRBV29-1,TRBD1,.,TRBJ1-4,TGCAGCGTTCGGACAGGGGGCCGTGAAAAACTGTTTTTT,CSVRTGGREKLFF
12,TRBV11-3,.,.,TRBJ2-2,TGTGCCAGCAGCGACGGAGGTGGGGAGCTGTTTTTT,CASSDGGGELFF
20,TRBV21-1,.,.,TRBJ2-7,TGTGCCAGCAGCAAAGCCGACAGGGGGATGATACCCCCACTCATGGGAGAGCAGTACTTC,CASSKADRGMIPPLMGEQYF
15,TRBV27,.,.,TRBJ1-2,TGTGCCAGCAGTTCCTATTCGATAGGAAACTATGGCTACACCTTC,CASSSYSIGNYGYTF
15,TRBV15,TRBD1,.,TRBJ1-4,TGTGCCACCAGTACCACCGGGACAGATAATGAAAAACTGTTTTTT,CATSTTGTDNEKLFF
13,TRBV19,.,.,TRBJ1-5,TGTGCCAGTAGGCCGGGGGCAAGTCAGCCCCAGCATTTT,CASRPGASQPQHF
12,TRBV7-2,TRBD2,once,TRBJ2-1,TGTGCCAGCAGCTTATGGGGGACTACTATGTTCTTC,CASSLWGTTMFF
16,TRBV3-1/TRBV3-2,TRBD1,.,TRBJ2-7,TGTGCCAGCAGCCAAGGAATTTGGGACAGAAGTTACGAGCAGTACTTC,CASSQGIWDRSYEQYF
11,TRBV29-1,.,.,TRBJ1-2,TGCAGCGTTGTGGGGGGCGACGGCTACACCTTC,CSVVGGDGYTF
12,TRBV29-1,TRBD1,.,TRBJ2-5,TGCAGCGTCACAGGGGAAGGAGAGACCCAGTACTTC,CSVTGEGETQYF
18,TRBV6-2/TRBV6-3,.,.,TRBJ2-6,TGTGCCAGCAGTGCCGAGGGGGAGACAATCTCTGGGGCCAACGTCCTGACTTTC,CASSAEGETISGANVLTF
13,TRBV19,TRBD1,.,TRBJ1-5,TGTGCCAGTAATCGACAGGGGGATCAGCCCCAGCATTTT,CASNRQGDQPQHF
17,TRBV4-2,.,.,TRBJ2-3,TGTGCCAGCAGCCAAGTTGGGGCGGGAACCTACACAGATACGCAGTATTTT,CASSQVGAGTYTDTQYF
15,TRBV28,TRBD2,.,TRBJ2-1,TGTGCCAGCATAGGGGGCGGGAGGGCCAGTGGTGAGCAGTTCTTC,CASIGGGRASGEQFF
17,TRBV9,TRBD2,.,TRBJ2-3,TGTGCCAGCAGCGTAGTAGCGGGGGCCGTTTCAACAGATACGCAGTATTTT,CASSVVAGAVSTDTQYF
16,TRBV6-4,TRBD2,.,TRBJ2-3,TGTGCCAGCAGCCCGACTAGCGGGGCAAGCACAGATACGCAGTATTTT,CASSPTSGASTDTQYF
13,TRBV19,.,.,TRBJ2-1,TGTGCCAGTAGTACAACTAGGATCAATGAGCAGTTCTTC,CASSTTRINEQFF
16,TRBV29-1,.,once,TRBJ2-4,TGCAGCGTTGAAGTAGTCTTGGGGCAGGGGGGCAACATTCAGTACTTC,CSVEVVLGQGGNIQYF
14,TRBV5-1,.,.,TRBJ2-1,TGCGCCAGCAGCGAAACACAGGGTATCGGTGAGCAGTTCTTC,CASSETQGIGEQFF
14,TRBV6-2/TRBV6-3,TRBD2,.,TRBJ2-5,TGTGCCAGCAGTCGGACTAGCGGGATAGAGACCCAGTACTTC,CASSRTSGIETQYF
17,TRBV24-1,TRBD2,.,TRBJ2-7,TGTGCCACCAGTGATGCCCGAGCGGGGCACCAAACCTACGAGCAGTACTTC,CATSDARAGHQTYEQYF
16,TRBV29-1,TRBD2,.,TRBJ2-7,TGCAGCGTTGCCGATACTAGCGGGAGGGCCCTGGACGAGCAGTACTTC,CSVADTSGRALDEQYF
18,TRBV28,TRBD1,.,TRBJ2-4,TGTGCCAGCTCCCTTTTGGGACAGGGGACCCTAGCCAAAAACATTCAGTACTTC,CASSLLGQGTLAKNIQYF
13,TRBV7-2,.,.,TRBJ1-5,TGTGCCAGCAGCTTAGGACATACACAGCCCCAGCATTTT,CASSLGHTQPQHF
15,TRBV23-1,.,.,TRBJ2-7,TGCGCCAGCAGTCAGGGGGGCAGGGGTAAATACGAGCAGTACTTC,CASSQGGRGKYEQYF
12,TRBV11-3,.,.,TRBJ2-2,TGTGCCAGCAGGCTCAAACGCGGGGAGCTGTTTTTT,CASRLKRGELFF
15,TRBV3-1/TRBV3-2,TRBD1,few,TRBJ1-3,TGTGCCAGCAGCCGAGACAGGGTTGCTGGAAACACCATATATTTT,CASSRDRVAGNTIYF
13,TRBV20-1,TRBD2,.,TRBJ2-7,TGCAGTGCTAGTGGCGGGGGGGCCAACGAGCAGTACTTC,CSASGGGANEQYF
16,TRBV27,TRBD2,.,TRBJ2-1,TGTGCCAGCAGTTCCCGGGACTACCGAATCTACAATGAGCAGTTCTTC,CASSSRDYRIYNEQFF
14,TRBV27,.,.,TRBJ2-7,TGTGCCAGCAGTTTCGGCAGGGGGGCCTACGAGCAGTACTTC,CASSFGRGAYEQYF
13,TRBV30,TRBD2,.,TRBJ2-7,TGTGCCTGGATTAGCGGGAGGGCCAACGAGCAGTACTTC,CAWISGRANEQYF
11,TRBV29-1,.,.,TRBJ1-2,TGCAGCGTTTCCAAGAACGGGGGCTACACCTTC,CSVSKNGGYTF
16,TRBV5-5,TRBD1,.,TRBJ2-2,TGTGCCAGCAGCTTTATAATAAGACAGGGGGCCGGGGAGCTGTTTTTT,CASSFIIRQGAGELFF
15,TRBV13,.,.,TRBJ2-1,TGTGCCAGCAGCTCCCTCCGGGGTTCCTACAATGAGCAGTTCTTC,CASSSLRGSYNEQFF
13,TRBV2,.,.,TRBJ2-1,TGTGCCAGCAGCGCCGAAAGCCGCGATGAGCAGTTCTTC,CASSAESRDEQFF
11,TRBV10-3,.,.,TRBJ2-2,TGTGCCATCACACAGGCCGGGGAGCTGTTTTTT,CAITQAGELFF
14,TRBV11-3,TRBD2,.,TRBJ2-2,TGTGCCAGCAGCTCTATAGCGGGAGCCGGGGAGCTGTTTTTT,CASSSIAGAGELFF
14,TRBV28,.,.,TRBJ1-1,TGTGCCAGCAGTTTGACGGGGGCGCTTACTGAAGCTTTCTTT,CASSLTGALTEAFF
13,TRBV5-4,.,.,TRBJ1-1,TGTGCCAGCAGTTTTGGACGGAACACTGAAGCTTTCTTT,CASSFGRNTEAFF
12,TRBV5-4,.,.,TRBJ2-2,TGTGCCAGCAGCTTGTTAGCCGGGGAGCTGTTTTTT,CASSLLAGELFF
12,TRBV5-6,.,.,TRBJ2-7,TGTGCCAGCAGCTTGGGTGGCTCCGAGCAGTACTTC,CASSLGGSEQYF
15,TRBV4-3,.,.,TRBJ1-3,TGCGCCAGCAGCCAAGAGTGGGGGCTCGGAAACACCATATATTTT,CASSQEWGLGNTIYF